Shown below are 24 T cell receptor beta chains from a single sample sequenced in a study of vaccination and CD4 T cells after COVID-19. Scientists ran DNA taken from cultured CD4+ T cells through the Oncomine TCR Beta short-read assay for sequencing. TCRdb fed the PCR reads into MiXCR, producing one record per CDR3 protein. Of some 15,000 distinct CDR3 sequences in the sample, less than 35% were seen once. These receptors' targets are unknown. The treatment here: roughly ten-day PBMC culture with coronavirus spike peptide pools or control peptides (ViraFEST assay). The sample taken for sequencing was cultured CD4+ T cells from blood. The receptors were sampled from a human donor with COVID-19.

This clonotype is deemed medium-sized. The chain links TRBV19 to TRBJ1-6; 8 positions match TRBD1. The V and J ends lost 5 bases and 8 bases, in that order; junction bases with no gene match: 11. This CDR3 spans 16 amino acids. CDR1 is LNHDA, CDR2 SQIVND, per germline (reference sequence). For the CDR3, the DNA is TGTGCCAGTAGTGTGGCCTGGACAGGGAGTGATTCACCCCTCCACTTT. This encodes CASSVAWTGSDSPLHF.

This clonotype was seen a handful of times. The genes are TRBV2 and TRBJ2-7, with TRBD2 identical over 9 bases. CDR1 SNHLY and CDR2 FYNNEI come from the germline V gene. V dropped 5 bases and J dropped 0; count of bases not matched to a gene: 5. The CDR3 has 15 residues. In DNA form, the CDR3 reads TGTGCCAGCAGTTATAGCGGGGGCGACTCCTACGAGCAGTACTTC. Residues: CASSYSGGDSYEQYF.

The genes are TRBV7-6 and TRBJ1-5; 7 bases match TRBD1. CDR3 length equals 17 residues. V was clipped by 5 bases and J by 0 bases; unmatched bases: 10. Germline-derived CDR1 and CDR2 are SGHVS and FNYEAQ. Here the CDR3 reads CASSPRTGAYSNQPQHF. The CDR3 DNA reads TGTGCCAGCAGCCCAAGGACAGGAGCGTATAGCAATCAGCCCCAGCATTTT.

The chain is built from TRBV4-1 and TRBJ1-3; TRBD1 might be the D (5 bases). The V end lost 1 base, the J end lost 4 bases, and 8 bases lay between the germline ends. This CDR3 has 14 amino acids. Germline CDR1 is MGHRA and CDR2 is YSYEKL. CDR3: CASSQGAGGNTIYF. The DNA of the CDR3 is TGCGCCAGCAGCCAAGGGGCAGGGGGAAACACCATATATTTT.

The chain recombines TRBV9 with TRBJ2-5, with TRBD2 identical over 7 bases. Trimming removed 2 bases from V and 5 bases from J; junction bases left unmatched: 9. Per germline, CDR1 SGDLS and CDR2 YYNGEE. CDR3 length: 15 residues. Here the CDR3 reads CASSVSSGEGETQYF. CDR3 DNA sequence: TGTGCCAGCAGCGTCTCTAGCGGTGAGGGGGAGACCCAGTACTTC.

The chain is built from TRBV5-4 and TRBJ2-5; 12 nucleotides line up with TRBD2. After removal of 4 bases from V and 1 base from J, the junction contained 5 bases not matched to a gene. CDR1 is SGHNT, CDR2 YYREEE, per germline (reference sequence). The CDR3 consists of 16 residues. The CDR3 sequence is CASSGGGLAGQETQYF. As DNA, the CDR3 is TGTGCCAGCAGCGGTGGGGGACTAGCGGGCCAAGAGACCCAGTACTTC.

This clonotype was seen more than once but under ten times. The chain uses TRBV6-1 and TRBJ2-2; D remains ambiguous. Germline-derived CDR1 and CDR2 are MNHNS and SASEGT. The ends were cut back, 7 bases at V and 8 bases at J, with 11 bases in the middle. CDR3 length equals 12 residues. Here the CDR3 DNA reads TGTGCCAGCACCGAAGACCCTGGGGAGCTGTTTTTT. It codes for CASTEDPGELFF.

This clonotype appeared a few times. CDR3 amino acids: CASSQEFHRQGGYTF. The CDR3 DNA reads as TGCGCCAGCAGCCAAGAGTTTCACAGGCAAGGTGGCTACACCTTC. The rearrangement links TRBV4-3 to TRBJ1-2, with D possibly matching TRBD1 (5 bases). Germline lookup yields CDR1 LGHNA and CDR2 YSLEER. The germline V and J ends were trimmed by 0 bases and 7 bases, with 15 bases remaining between them. The CDR3 has 15 amino acids.

The J gene is TRBJ1-2, the V gene TRBV10-3; 8 bases align to TRBD1. The V gene end was trimmed by 2 bases and the J gene end by 7 bases; junction bases not matched to a gene: 9. Germline V gives CDR1 ENHRY, CDR2 SYGVKD. The CDR3 runs to 15 residues. This CDR3 is CAISEDRGRSFGYTF. The CDR3 nucleotides are TGTGCCATCAGTGAGGACAGGGGAAGAAGTTTTGGCTACACCTTC.

The table lists this clonotype with a count of one. The chain links TRBV12-3 or TRBV12-4 to TRBJ1-6; 9 nucleotides match TRBD1. This CDR3 region has 14 residues. The V segment lost 1 base and the J segment 9 bases; nucleotides outside the gene matches: 1. DNA of the CDR3: TGTGCCAGCAGTTTAGGGGGACAGGGTTCACCCCTCCACTTT. Amino acids: CASSLGGQGSPLHF.

The V and J genes are TRBV6-2 or TRBV6-3 and TRBJ1-5; the D gene is possibly TRBD1 (5 bases). Germline CDR1 reads MNHEY; CDR2 reads SVGEGT. The CDR3 sequence is 14 residues long. V gave up 0 bases and J gave up 6 bases, with 9 bases separating them. The CDR3 nucleotides are TGTGCCAGCAGTTACTCAGCAGGGATTCAGCCCCAGCATTTT. It translates to CASSYSAGIQPQHF.

The chain is built from TRBV7-8 and TRBJ2-5; the match to TRBD1 covers 8 bases. The CDR3 contains 14 residues. J was trimmed by 5 bases and V by 3 bases; bases with no gene match: 5. Per germline, CDR1 SGHVS and CDR2 FQNEAQ. The CDR3 region is CASSFPGDRETQYF. As DNA, the CDR3 is TGTGCCAGCAGCTTCCCAGGGGACAGGGAGACCCAGTACTTC.

This clonotype turned up a few times. The rearrangement links TRBV20-1 to TRBJ1-4, with D tentatively TRBD1 (5 bases). The CDR3 covers 16 residues. Trimming cost V 4 bases and J 0 bases, with 15 bases left between them. Germline assignment: CDR1 DFQATT and CDR2 SNEGSKA (reference sequence). As DNA, the CDR3 is TGCAGTGCTACGGGGGAAGGATTCGCAACTAATGAAAAACTGTTTTTT. It yields the protein CSATGEGFATNEKLFF.

There are a few counts of this clonotype. V usage is TRBV2 and J usage is TRBJ2-3, with no clear D. The CDR3 spans 14 residues. Looked up from germline, CDR1 is SNHLY and CDR2 is FYNNEI. The V end lost 4 bases, the J end lost 4 bases, and 12 bases lay between the germline ends. CDR3 sequence reads: CASSVRHMADTQYF. CDR3 DNA sequence: TGTGCCAGCAGTGTCAGGCATATGGCAGATACGCAGTATTTT.

This clonotype was detected a few times. The J gene is TRBJ1-5, the V gene TRBV4-1; D is unclear. Germline loops: CDR1 MGHRA, CDR2 YSYEKL. The CDR3 length is 14 residues. The V end lost 1 base, the J end lost 2 bases, and 6 bases lay between the germline ends. CDR3 DNA sequence: TGCGCCAGCAGCCAAGGGTTGGGCAATCAGCCCCAGCATTTT. Encoded protein: CASSQGLGNQPQHF.

This clonotype appeared a few times. The chain links TRBV10-3 to TRBJ1-2, with 7 bases fitting TRBD1. V was clipped by 6 bases and J by 4 bases; unmatched bases: 5. The length of the CDR3 is 13 residues. The germline V gene has CDR1 ENHRY and CDR2 SYGVKD. The CDR3 region has the DNA TGTGCCATCAGCGGGGACAGAGTCTATGGCTACACCTTC. Protein sequence: CAISGDRVYGYTF.

This sequence joins TRBV10-3 and TRBJ2-1; 12 bases map to TRBD2. The CDR3 sequence is 17 residues long. Germline trimming cut 1 base from V and 4 bases from J; bases unmatched to any gene: 5. CDR1 and CDR2 (germline): ENHRY, SYGVKD. CDR3 in amino acids: CAISELLAGGLYNEQFF. The CDR3 DNA sequence: TGTGCCATCAGTGAGTTACTAGCGGGGGGCCTTTACAATGAGCAGTTCTTC.

The V and J genes are TRBV24-1 and TRBJ1-2; TRBD1 aligns across 7 bases. The CDR3 length is 16 residues. Germline CDR1 and CDR2: KGHDR and SFDVKD. V shed 5 bases and J 0 bases; nucleotides not matched to a gene: 8. CDR3 sequence reads: CATSGHTGVANYGYTF. In nucleotides, the CDR3 is TGTGCCACCAGTGGCCATACAGGGGTAGCTAACTATGGCTACACCTTC.

This chain connects TRBV6-5 to TRBJ1-6, with TRBD1 matching over 8 bases. CDR1 is MNHEY and CDR2 is SVGAGI in the germline V gene. Trimming removed 2 bases from V and 8 bases from J; junction bases left unmatched: 8. The CDR3 is 16 residues long. CDR3 region: CASSYQADREYSPLHF. The CDR3 DNA reads as TGTGCCAGCAGTTACCAGGCGGACAGGGAATATTCACCCCTCCACTTT.

The chain joins TRBV6-2 or TRBV6-3 to TRBJ1-5; the D is unclear. Trimming took off 6 bases at V and 6 bases at J, with 9 bases between the two ends. CDR3 length: 12 amino acids. Germline V gene data show CDR1 as MNHEY and CDR2 as SVGEGT. Here the CDR3 reads CASRDPSQPQHF. The CDR3 DNA sequence: TGTGCCAGCAGGGATCCCAGTCAGCCCCAGCATTTT.

The chain joins TRBV9 to TRBJ2-7; TRBD1 agrees at 8 bases. CDR1 is SGDLS, CDR2 YYNGEE, per germline. Trimming cost V 2 bases and J 4 bases; bases outside gene matches: 5. The CDR3 has 14 amino acids. The CDR3 coding sequence is TGTGCCAGCAGCGTCGGGACAGGCTTATACGAGCAGTACTTC. As protein: CASSVGTGLYEQYF.

CDR3 loop: CASSAGVNTEAFF. CDR3 bases: TGTGCCAGCAGCGCCGGGGTGAACACTGAAGCTTTCTTT. The gene calls are TRBV11-1 and TRBJ1-1; D is ambiguous. Germline lookup yields CDR1 SGHAT and CDR2 FQDESV (reference sequence). Trimming left V 5 bases short and J 0 bases short, with 7 bases between. The CDR3 loop spans 13 amino acids.

This chain joins TRBV20-1 and TRBJ1-6; no reliable D call. The CDR3 consists of 16 residues. The germline CDR1 and CDR2 sequences are DFQATT and SNEGSKA (reference sequence). V was clipped by 3 bases and J by 1 base, with 13 bases between them. The CDR3 nucleotides read TGCAGTGCTAGGGCTCAGGCCAGGTCCTATAATTCACCCCTCCACTTT. Its translation: CSARAQARSYNSPLHF.

This chain joins TRBV6-5 and TRBJ1-2; no reliable D call. Trimming took 4 bases from V and 5 from J, leaving 17 bases between them. CDR3 size: 15 residues. Germline V gene sequence: CDR1 MNHEY, CDR2 SVGAGI. In nucleotides, the CDR3 is TGTGCCAGCAGTTTGGGCGGTGGGGTCGGGTATGGCTACACCTTC. Translating gives CASSLGGGVGYGYTF.